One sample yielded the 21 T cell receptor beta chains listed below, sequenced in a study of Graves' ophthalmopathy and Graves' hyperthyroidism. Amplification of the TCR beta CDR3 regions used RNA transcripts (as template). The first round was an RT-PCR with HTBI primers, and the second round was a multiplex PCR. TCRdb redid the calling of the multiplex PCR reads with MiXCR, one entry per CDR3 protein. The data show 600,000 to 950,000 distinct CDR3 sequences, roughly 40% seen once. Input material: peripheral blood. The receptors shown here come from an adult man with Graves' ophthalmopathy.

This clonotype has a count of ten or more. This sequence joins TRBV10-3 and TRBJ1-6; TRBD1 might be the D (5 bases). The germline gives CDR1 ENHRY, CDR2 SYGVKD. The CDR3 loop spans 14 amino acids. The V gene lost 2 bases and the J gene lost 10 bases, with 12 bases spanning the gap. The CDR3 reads CAISEVGAQSPLHF. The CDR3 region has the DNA TGTGCCATCAGTGAGGTAGGGGCTCAGTCACCCCTCCACTTT.

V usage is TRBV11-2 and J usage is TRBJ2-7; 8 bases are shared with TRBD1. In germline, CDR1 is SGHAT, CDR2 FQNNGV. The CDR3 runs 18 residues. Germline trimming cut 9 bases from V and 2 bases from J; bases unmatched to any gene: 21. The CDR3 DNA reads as TGTGCCAGTAGTACCAAAGTGATGCGGACAGGGAAAACCTACGAGCAGTACTTC. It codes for CASSTKVMRTGKTYEQYF.

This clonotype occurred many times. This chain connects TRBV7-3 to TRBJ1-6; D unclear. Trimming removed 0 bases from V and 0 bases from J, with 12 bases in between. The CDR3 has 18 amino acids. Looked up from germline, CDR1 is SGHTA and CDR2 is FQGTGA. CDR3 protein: CASSLTFTRSSYNSPLHF. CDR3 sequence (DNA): TGTGCCAGCAGCTTAACCTTCACTAGGAGCTCCTATAATTCACCCCTCCACTTT.

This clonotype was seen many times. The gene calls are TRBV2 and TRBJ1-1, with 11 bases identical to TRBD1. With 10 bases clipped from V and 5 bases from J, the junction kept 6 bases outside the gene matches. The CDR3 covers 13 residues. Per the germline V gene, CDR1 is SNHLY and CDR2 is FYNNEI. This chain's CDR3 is CAIRGQGATEAFF. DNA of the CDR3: TGTGCCATCCGAGGACAGGGGGCAACTGAAGCTTTCTTT.

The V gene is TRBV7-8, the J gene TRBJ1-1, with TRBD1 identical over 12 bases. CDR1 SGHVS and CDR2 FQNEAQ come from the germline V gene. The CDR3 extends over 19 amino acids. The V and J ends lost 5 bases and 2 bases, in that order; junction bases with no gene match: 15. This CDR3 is CASSPDPGQGAGSNTEAFF. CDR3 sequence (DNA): TGTGCCAGCAGCCCGGACCCGGGACAGGGGGCAGGCAGCAACACTGAAGCTTTCTTT.

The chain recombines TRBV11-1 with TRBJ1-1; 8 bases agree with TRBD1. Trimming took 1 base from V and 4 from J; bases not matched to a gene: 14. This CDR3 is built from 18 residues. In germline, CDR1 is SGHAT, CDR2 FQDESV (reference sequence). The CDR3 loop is CASSLGQIGTGGSTEAFF. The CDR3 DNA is TGTGCCAGCAGCTTAGGCCAAATCGGGACAGGAGGGAGCACTGAAGCTTTCTTT.

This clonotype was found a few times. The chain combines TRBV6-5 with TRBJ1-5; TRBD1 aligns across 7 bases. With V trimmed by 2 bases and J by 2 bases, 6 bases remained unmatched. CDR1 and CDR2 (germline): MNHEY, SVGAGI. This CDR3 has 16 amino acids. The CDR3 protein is CASSYQGVRGNQPQHF. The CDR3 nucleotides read TGTGCCAGCAGTTACCAGGGGGTAAGAGGCAATCAGCCCCAGCATTTT.

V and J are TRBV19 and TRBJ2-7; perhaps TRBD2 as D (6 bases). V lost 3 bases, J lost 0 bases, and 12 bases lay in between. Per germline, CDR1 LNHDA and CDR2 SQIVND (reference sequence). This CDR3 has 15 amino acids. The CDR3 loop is CASSIGGSASYEQYF. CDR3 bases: TGTGCCAGTAGTATTGGGGGGTCGGCCTCCTACGAGCAGTACTTC. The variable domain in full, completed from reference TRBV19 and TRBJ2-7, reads DGGITQSPKYLFRKEGQNVTLSCEQNLNHDAMYWYRQDPGQGLRLIYYSQIVNDFQKGDIAEGYSVSREKKESFPLTVTSAQKNPTAFYLCASSIGGSASYEQYFGPGTRLTVT.

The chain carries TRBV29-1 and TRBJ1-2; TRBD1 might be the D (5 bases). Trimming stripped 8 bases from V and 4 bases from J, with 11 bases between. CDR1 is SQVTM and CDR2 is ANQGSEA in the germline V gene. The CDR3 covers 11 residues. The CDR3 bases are TGCAGCACGGGGACCCCCTATGGCTACACCTTC. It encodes CSTGTPYGYTF.

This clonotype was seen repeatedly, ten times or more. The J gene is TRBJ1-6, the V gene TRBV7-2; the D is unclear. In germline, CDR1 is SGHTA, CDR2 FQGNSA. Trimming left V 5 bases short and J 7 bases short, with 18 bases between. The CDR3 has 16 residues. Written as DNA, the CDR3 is TGTGCCAGCAGCGATAAGGCAGCTTACAAAAATTCACCCCTCCACTTT. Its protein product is CASSDKAAYKNSPLHF. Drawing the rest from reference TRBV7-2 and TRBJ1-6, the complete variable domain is GAGVSQSPSNKVTEKGKDVELRCDPISGHTALYWYRQSLGQGLEFLIYFQGNSAPDKSGLPSDRFSAERTGGSVSTLTIQRTQQEDSAVYLCASSDKAAYKNSPLHFGNGTRLTVT.

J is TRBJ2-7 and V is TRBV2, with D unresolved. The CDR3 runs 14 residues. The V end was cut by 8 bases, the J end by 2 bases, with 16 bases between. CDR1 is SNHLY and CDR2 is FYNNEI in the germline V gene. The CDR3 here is CASSPRQPTYEQYF. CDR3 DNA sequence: TGTGCCAGCTCACCTAGGCAGCCCACCTACGAGCAGTACTTC.

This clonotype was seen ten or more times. CDR3 sequence (DNA): TGTGCCAGCAGCTTAGGGTCCAGGGCTGCCTACGAGCAGTACTTC. Protein: CASSLGSRAAYEQYF. This chain connects TRBV7-2 to TRBJ2-7, with a weak D call TRBD1 (5 bases). The V end lost 1 base, the J end lost 2 bases, and 12 bases lay between the germline ends. Germline V gives CDR1 SGHTA, CDR2 FQGNSA. The CDR3 runs 15 residues. Full variable domain (remainder filled in from reference TRBV7-2 and TRBJ2-7): GAGVSQSPSNKVTEKGKDVELRCDPISGHTALYWYRQSLGQGLEFLIYFQGNSAPDKSGLPSDRFSAERTGGSVSTLTIQRTQQEDSAVYLCASSLGSRAAYEQYFGPGTRLTVT.

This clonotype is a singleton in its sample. The CDR3 region has the DNA TGCAGTGCTAGAGACAGGGGGCGCGGCTACAATGAGCAGTTCTTC. It codes for CSARDRGRGYNEQFF. This chain links TRBV20-1 with TRBJ2-1; 8 nucleotides align to TRBD1. The length of the CDR3 is 15 residues. Germline lookup yields CDR1 DFQATT and CDR2 SNEGSKA (reference sequence). J gave up 3 bases and V 0 bases, and 4 bases lay outside the gene matches.

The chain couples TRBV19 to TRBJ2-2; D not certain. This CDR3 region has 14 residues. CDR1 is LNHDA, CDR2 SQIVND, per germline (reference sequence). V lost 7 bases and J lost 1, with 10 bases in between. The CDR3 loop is CASKFLRNTGELFF. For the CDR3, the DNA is TGTGCCAGTAAGTTTCTTCGGAACACCGGGGAGCTGTTTTTT.

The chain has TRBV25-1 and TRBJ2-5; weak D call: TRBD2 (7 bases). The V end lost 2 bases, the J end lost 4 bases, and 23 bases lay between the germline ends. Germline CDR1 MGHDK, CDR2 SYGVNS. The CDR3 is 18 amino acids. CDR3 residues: CASSEGRGDTGLLETQYF. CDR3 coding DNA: TGTGCCAGCAGTGAAGGGAGGGGGGACACCGGACTCCTAGAGACCCAGTACTTC. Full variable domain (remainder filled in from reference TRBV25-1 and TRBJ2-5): EADIYQTPRYLVIGTGKKITLECSQTMGHDKMYWYQQDPGMELHLIHYSYGVNSTEKGDLSSESTVSRIRTEHFPLTLESARPSHTSQYLCASSEGRGDTGLLETQYFGPGTRLLVL.

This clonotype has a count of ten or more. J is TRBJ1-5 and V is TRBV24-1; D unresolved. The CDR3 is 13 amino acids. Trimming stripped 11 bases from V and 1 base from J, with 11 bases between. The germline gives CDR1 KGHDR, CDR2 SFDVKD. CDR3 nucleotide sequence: TGTGCCAGCAGCCCCGACAGCAATCAGCCCCAGCATTTT. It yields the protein CASSPDSNQPQHF.

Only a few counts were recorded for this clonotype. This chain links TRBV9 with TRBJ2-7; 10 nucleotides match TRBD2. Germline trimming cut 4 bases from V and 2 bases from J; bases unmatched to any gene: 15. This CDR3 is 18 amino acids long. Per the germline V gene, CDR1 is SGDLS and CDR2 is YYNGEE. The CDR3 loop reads CASSPRGLAGDRAYEQYF. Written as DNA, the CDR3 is TGTGCCAGCAGCCCGAGGGGGCTAGCGGGAGATCGGGCCTACGAGCAGTACTTC.

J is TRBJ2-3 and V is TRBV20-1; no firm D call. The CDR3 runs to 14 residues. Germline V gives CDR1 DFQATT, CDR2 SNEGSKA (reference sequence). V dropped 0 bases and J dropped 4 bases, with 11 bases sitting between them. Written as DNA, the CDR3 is TGCAGTGCTAGAGACCCGGCTTCCGCAGATACGCAGTATTTT. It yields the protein CSARDPASADTQYF.

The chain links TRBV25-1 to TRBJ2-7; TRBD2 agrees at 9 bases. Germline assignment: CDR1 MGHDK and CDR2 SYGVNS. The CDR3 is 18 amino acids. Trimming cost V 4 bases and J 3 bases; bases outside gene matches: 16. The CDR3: CASSASGASGTSGYEQYF. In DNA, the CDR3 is TGTGCCAGCAGTGCTAGCGGAGCTAGCGGGACGTCAGGCTACGAGCAGTACTTC.

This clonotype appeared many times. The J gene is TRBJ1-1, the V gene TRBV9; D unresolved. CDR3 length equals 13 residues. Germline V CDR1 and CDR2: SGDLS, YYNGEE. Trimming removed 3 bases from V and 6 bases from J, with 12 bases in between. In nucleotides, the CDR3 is TGTGCCAGCAGCGCCCCGGCAAGGGCTGAAGCTTTCTTT. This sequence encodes CASSAPARAEAFF.

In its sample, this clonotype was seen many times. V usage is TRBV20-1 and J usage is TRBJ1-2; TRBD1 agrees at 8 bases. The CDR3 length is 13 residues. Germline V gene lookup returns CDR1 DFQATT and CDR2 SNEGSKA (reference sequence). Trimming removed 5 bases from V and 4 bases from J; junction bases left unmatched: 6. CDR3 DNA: TGCAGTGCTGGGCGACAGGGGATCTATGGCTACACCTTC. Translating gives CSAGRQGIYGYTF.